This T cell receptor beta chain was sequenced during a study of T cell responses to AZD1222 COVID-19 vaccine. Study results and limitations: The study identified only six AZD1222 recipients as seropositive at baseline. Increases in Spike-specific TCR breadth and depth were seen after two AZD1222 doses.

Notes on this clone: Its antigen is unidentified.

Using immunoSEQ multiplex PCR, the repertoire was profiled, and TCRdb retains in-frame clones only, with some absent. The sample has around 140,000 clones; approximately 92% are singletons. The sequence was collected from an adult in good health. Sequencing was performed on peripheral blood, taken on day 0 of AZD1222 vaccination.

The CDR3 DNA reads TGTGCCTGGAACCGACAGGGGGCGGGGAACACTGAAGCTTTCTTT. Its translation is CAWNRQGAGNTEAFF. This sequence joins TRBV30 and TRBJ1-1, with 10 bases fitting TRBD1. The CDR3 runs to 15 residues. The germline CDR1 and CDR2 sequences are GTSNPN and SVGIG (reference sequence). After removal of 4 bases from V and 1 base from J, the junction contained 6 bases not matched to a gene.